This T cell receptor beta chain was sequenced during a study of blood T cells in healthy people across ages. This CDR3 has 16 amino acids. Trimming at V came to 5 bases and at J to 6 bases, leaving 9 bases not matched to a gene. This clonotype was detected many times. Its antigen is not known. Broader study findings: Strong correlation existed between TCR beta diversity and naive T cell percentage.

A second PCR of roughly 7 to 11 cycles used a sample-barcoded 5' primer and a J-beta primer mix. Every single cDNA molecule received a tag from a template-switch adaptor with 12 random nucleotides. TCRdb independently ran MiXCR on the 5' RACE reads; one entry per CDR3 protein. The data show around 650,000 distinct CDR3 sequences, roughly 32% seen once. The sequenced material came from blood. The gene calls are TRBV12-3 or TRBV12-4 and TRBJ1-6; 8 nucleotides match TRBD1. The source is an elderly woman in good health. CDR3 region: CASSPHGTGRNSPLHF. For the CDR3, the DNA is TGTGCCAGCAGTCCCCACGGGACAGGACGTAATTCACCCCTCCACTTT.